The 23 T cell receptor beta chains below all came from one sample that was sequenced in a study of shared clonotypes between healthy human individuals (dated by TCRdb to about 2020). Libraries were prepared through the immunoSEQ multiplex PCR assay. This immuneACCESS table, as held by TCRdb, lists in-frame sequences with V and J called but not all clones. Of the missing ones, under half trace to an unresolved V gene in checked studies; the others have no known cause. The sample profile shows about 610,000 clones; approximately 97% of them were found once. The ten largest account for about 0.06% of the sample. The sequenced sample consisted of naive CD4+ T cells sorted from blood. The cell subset or site label for this specimen denotes: CD45RA+ positively selected. The receptor set was obtained from a woman under 40 in good health.

This rearrangement joins TRBV28 to TRBJ2-3, with TRBD2 as a possible D gene (6 bases). This CDR3 has 16 amino acids. Germline CDR1 is MDHEN and CDR2 is SYDVKM. The V gene lost 6 bases and the J gene lost 1 base, with 17 bases spanning the gap. CDR3 amino acids: CASSIHQGGRTDTQYF. The CDR3 DNA follows: TGTGCCAGCAGCATTCACCAGGGAGGCCGCACAGATACGCAGTATTTT.

This CDR3 is CATSRDFSGRVGVSEQFF. DNA of the CDR3: TGTGCCACCAGCAGAGATTTTAGCGGGAGGGTTGGCGTAAGTGAGCAGTTCTTC. V is TRBV15 and J is TRBJ2-1; 11 nucleotides line up with TRBD2. The CDR3 runs to 18 residues. V lost 0 bases and J lost 9; bases outside the gene matches: 13. In germline, CDR1 is LNHNV, CDR2 YYDKDF (reference sequence).

In its sample, this clone was seen once. The chain is built from TRBV28 and TRBJ1-4; D not resolved. The CDR3 runs 11 residues. The V end lost 3 bases, the J end lost 15 bases, and 11 bases lay between the germline ends. Germline CDR1 reads MDHEN; CDR2 reads SYDVKM. CDR3 sequence: CASSLDGKVFF. Here the CDR3 DNA reads TGTGCCAGCAGTTTGGATGGTAAGGTGTTTTTT.

V usage is TRBV5-4 and J usage is TRBJ2-2, with D tentatively TRBD2 (6 bases). There are 14 residues in the CDR3. Germline CDR1 SGHNT, CDR2 YYREEE (reference sequence). V was clipped by 9 bases and J by 7 bases, with 19 bases between them. Here the CDR3 reads CAIDSGDLGGELFF. CDR3 in DNA: TGTGCCATAGATAGCGGTGATTTGGGCGGGGAGCTGTTTTTT.

This clone was seen once. J is TRBJ2-6 and V is TRBV5-8; D assignment may be TRBD1 or TRBD2 (7 bases each). The germline CDR1 and CDR2 sequences are SGHTS and YDEGEE. V gave up 3 bases and J gave up 0 bases, with 13 bases separating them. This CDR3 region has 17 residues. The CDR3 DNA reads TGTGCCAGCAGCTACGCAGGGGGGGGCTCTGGGGCCAACGTCCTGACTTTC. This translates into CASSYAGGGSGANVLTF. The full variable domain, completed using reference TRBV5-8 and TRBJ2-6, is EAGVTQSPTHLIKTRGQQATLRCSPISGHTSVYWYQQALGLGLQFLLWYDEGEERNRGNFPPRFSGRQFPNYSSELNVNALELEDSALYLCASSYAGGGSGANVLTFGAGSRLTVL.

The V gene is TRBV13, the J gene TRBJ2-1; 13 bases match TRBD2. Germline lookup yields CDR1 PRHDT and CDR2 FYEKMQ (reference sequence). V lost 5 bases and J lost 8; bases outside the gene matches: 6. This CDR3 comprises 15 residues. This chain's CDR3 is CASSRTSGSSHEQFF. CDR3 DNA sequence: TGTGCCAGCAGCAGGACTAGCGGGAGTTCGCATGAGCAGTTCTTC.

The chain joins TRBV5-1 to TRBJ1-6, with 7 bases that match TRBD1. V lost 0 bases and J lost 6; bases outside the gene matches: 6. CDR1 is SGHRS and CDR2 is YFSETQ in the germline V gene. CDR3 size: 16 residues. CDR3 amino acids: CASSLVVTGSNSPLHF. The CDR3 DNA follows: TGCGCCAGCAGCTTGGTAGTGACAGGGTCTAATTCACCCCTCCACTTT.

The chain links TRBV7-6 to TRBJ2-2, with D possibly TRBD1 on 6 matching bases. Germline values: CDR1 SGHVS, CDR2 FNYEAQ. Trimming took 8 bases from V and 1 from J, leaving 8 bases between them. This CDR3 is built from 13 residues. CDR3 sequence reads: CASGGENTGELFF. CDR3 nucleotides: TGTGCCAGCGGGGGCGAGAACACCGGGGAGCTGTTTTTT.

The chain uses TRBV11-2 and TRBJ2-3, with TRBD2 matching 9 bases. CDR3 length: 15 residues. Unmatched junction bases numbered 5, after V lost 1 base and J lost 6 bases. From germline, CDR1 is SGHAT and CDR2 FQNNGV. In DNA, the CDR3 is TGTGCCAGCAGCTTAGGGCTAGCGGGGTTTGATACGCAGTATTTT. Amino acids: CASSLGLAGFDTQYF. Combining the CDR3 with reference TRBV11-2 and TRBJ2-3 gives the whole variable domain EAGVAQSPRYKIIEKRQSVAFWCNPISGHATLYWYQQILGQGPKLLIQFQNNGVVDDSQLPKDRFSAERLKGVDSTLKIQPAKLEDSAVYLCASSLGLAGFDTQYFGPGTRLTVL.

On this clone itself: Germline and junction disagree at one end, which may indicate a read error. The chain is built from TRBV5-4 and TRBJ2-7, with D perhaps TRBD2 (5 bases). Per germline, CDR1 SGHNT and CDR2 YYREEE (reference sequence). The CDR3 is 15 amino acids. CDR3 sequence (DNA): TGTGCCAGCAGCTTGGCCGCGGGCCTCGCCTATGAGCAGTACTTC. It is translated as CASSLAAGLAYEQYF.

V is TRBV28 and J is TRBJ1-2; D perhaps matches TRBD1 (5 bases). V lost 3 bases, J lost 1 base, and 24 bases lay in between. This CDR3 is 19 amino acids long. CDR1 is MDHEN and CDR2 is SYDVKM in the germline V gene. The CDR3 is CASSFRGGRQGVLNYGYTF. CDR3 coding DNA: TGTGCCAGCAGTTTTCGGGGAGGGCGGCAGGGAGTCCTTAACTATGGCTACACCTTC.

V gene TRBV4-1 combines with J gene TRBJ1-4; 7 bases are a match to TRBD1. The CDR3 is 15 amino acids. Germline-derived CDR1 and CDR2 are MGHRA and YSYEKL. The ends lost 3 bases at V and 5 bases at J; junction bases unmatched: 6. The CDR3 region has the DNA TGCGCCAGCAGCCAGCTGGGACAGTTAAATGAAAAACTGTTTTTT. It encodes CASSQLGQLNEKLFF.

The chain links TRBV29-1 to TRBJ1-1; no firm D call. V gave up 6 bases and J gave up 4 bases, with 12 bases separating them. The CDR3 consists of 12 residues. Germline lookup yields CDR1 SQVTM and CDR2 ANQGSEA. The CDR3 DNA is TGCAGCGTGACGCGCACGGCCACTGAAGCTTTCTTT. Its translation: CSVTRTATEAFF.

As regards this clone: The junction shows a germline mismatch at one end, possibly a read error. In DNA form, the CDR3 reads TGTGCCAGCTCACCCGTTACAGGAGACAAGGACTTC. Its translation is CASSPVTGDKDF. This rearrangement joins TRBV18 to TRBJ2-7, with D possibly being TRBD1 (5 bases). This CDR3 spans 12 amino acids. Germline assignment: CDR1 KGHSH and CDR2 LQKENI.

V is TRBV27 and J is TRBJ2-3; D unclear. Trimming stripped 3 bases from V and 6 bases from J, with 10 bases between. Germline V CDR1 and CDR2: MNHEY, SMNVEV (reference sequence). This CDR3 has 13 amino acids. The CDR3 nucleotides read TGTGCCAGCAGTTTGACCCCGGCGGATACGCAGTATTTT. Encoded protein: CASSLTPADTQYF.

In DNA, the CDR3 is TGTGCCAGCTCCCCCAGGACCGGGGAGCTGTTTTTT. Translating it yields CASSPRTGELFF. The chain couples TRBV19 to TRBJ2-2; no clear D gene. The CDR3 length is 12 residues. The V and J ends lost 9 bases and 5 bases respectively, with 10 bases between them. Germline V lookup: CDR1 LNHDA, CDR2 SQIVND (reference sequence).

The gene calls are TRBV6-6 and TRBJ1-1; D is unclear. The CDR3 is made up of 13 amino acids. V lost 4 bases and J lost 3, with 9 bases in between. The germline V gene has CDR1 MNHNY and CDR2 SVGAGI (reference sequence). This chain's CDR3 is CASSSKAYTEAFF. DNA for the CDR3: TGTGCCAGCAGTTCAAAGGCCTACACTGAAGCTTTCTTT.

The J gene is TRBJ2-5, the V gene TRBV7-2, with D perhaps matching TRBD1 (5 bases). CDR1 and CDR2 from the germline V gene are SGHTA and FQGNSA. The CDR3 is 13 amino acids. V lost 1 base and J lost 4, with 7 bases in between. DNA for the CDR3: TGTGCCAGCAGCTTAGGTACAGGAGAGACCCAGTACTTC. This translates into CASSLGTGETQYF.

The gene calls are TRBV4-2 and TRBJ1-4; tentative D call: TRBD1 (5 bases). The germline V gene encodes CDR1 LGHNA and CDR2 YNFKEQ. The CDR3 runs 15 residues. V lost 4 bases and J lost 0, with 9 bases in between. This CDR3 is CASSRGDATNEKLFF. CDR3 sequence (DNA): TGTGCCAGCAGCCGAGGGGATGCAACTAATGAAAAACTGTTTTTT.

The V gene is TRBV5-4, the J gene TRBJ1-5, with 10 nucleotides matching TRBD1. The germline gives CDR1 SGHNT, CDR2 YYREEE (reference sequence). The CDR3 is made up of 14 amino acids. Trimming at V came to 4 bases and at J to 5 bases, leaving 3 bases not matched to a gene. CDR3 coding DNA: TGTGCCAGCAGCATAGGGACAGGGGATCAGCCCCAGCATTTT. This encodes CASSIGTGDQPQHF.

The V call is TRBV5-6, the J call TRBJ2-7; 8 bases fit TRBD2. Trimming took 4 bases from V and 4 from J; bases not matched to a gene: 7. Germline loops: CDR1 SGHDT, CDR2 YYEEEE. The CDR3 is 14 residues long. In DNA form, the CDR3 reads TGTGCCAGCAGCCCGGGACTAGTTCAGTACGAGCAGTACTTC. Protein: CASSPGLVQYEQYF.

The rearrangement uses TRBV19 and TRBJ1-3; no clear D gene. Germline V lookup: CDR1 LNHDA, CDR2 SQIVND (reference sequence). Deletions cut 6 bases from V and 0 bases from J, with 3 bases between. CDR3 size: 12 residues. DNA for the CDR3: TGTGCCAGTAGGCGCTCTGGAAACACCATATATTTT. It encodes CASRRSGNTIYF.

This chain joins TRBV30 and TRBJ1-2; possible D gene TRBD1, 5 bases. The CDR3 is 13 amino acids. The ends were cut back, 0 bases at V and 7 bases at J, with 12 bases in the middle. Germline CDR1 GTSNPN, CDR2 SVGIG (reference sequence). CDR3: CAWSVPGSRGYTF. DNA of the CDR3: TGTGCCTGGAGTGTACCAGGGTCTCGTGGCTACACCTTC.